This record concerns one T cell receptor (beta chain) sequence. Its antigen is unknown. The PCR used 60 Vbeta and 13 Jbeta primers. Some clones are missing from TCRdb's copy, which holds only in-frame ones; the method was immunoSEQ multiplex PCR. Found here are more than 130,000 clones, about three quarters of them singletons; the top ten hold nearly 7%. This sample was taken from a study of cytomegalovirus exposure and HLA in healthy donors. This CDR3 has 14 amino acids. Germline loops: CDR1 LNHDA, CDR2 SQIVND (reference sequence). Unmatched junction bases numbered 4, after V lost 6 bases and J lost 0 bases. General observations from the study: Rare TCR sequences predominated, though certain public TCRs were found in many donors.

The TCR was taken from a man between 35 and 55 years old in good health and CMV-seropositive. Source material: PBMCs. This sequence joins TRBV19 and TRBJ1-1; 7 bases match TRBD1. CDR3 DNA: TGTGCCAGTAGCCCCGGGACAGTGAACACTGAAGCTTTCTTT. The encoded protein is CASSPGTVNTEAFF.